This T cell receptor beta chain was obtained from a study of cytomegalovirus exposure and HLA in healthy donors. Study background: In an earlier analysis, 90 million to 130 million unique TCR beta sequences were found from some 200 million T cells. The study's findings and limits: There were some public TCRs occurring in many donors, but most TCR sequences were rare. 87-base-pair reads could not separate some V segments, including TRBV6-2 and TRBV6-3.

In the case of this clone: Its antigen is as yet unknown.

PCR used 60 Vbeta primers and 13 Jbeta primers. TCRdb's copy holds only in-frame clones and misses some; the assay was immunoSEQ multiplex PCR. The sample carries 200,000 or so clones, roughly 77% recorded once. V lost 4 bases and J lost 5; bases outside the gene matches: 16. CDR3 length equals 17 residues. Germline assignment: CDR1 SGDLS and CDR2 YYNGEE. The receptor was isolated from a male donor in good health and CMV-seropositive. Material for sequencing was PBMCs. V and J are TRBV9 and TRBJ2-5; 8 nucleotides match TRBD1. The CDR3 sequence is CASSQPSIPGGMETQYF. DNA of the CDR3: TGTGCCAGCAGCCAACCTTCTATACCAGGGGGCATGGAGACCCAGTACTTC.